These T cell receptor beta chains were read from a single sample in a study of regulatory T cells in long-lasting Graves disease. TCRdb ran MiXCR on the multiplex PCR reads and lists one entry per CDR3 protein. This sample yields about 470,000 distinct CDR3 sequences, of which under 15% are seen a single time; about a sixth belongs to the top ten. In addition, the sample was reused for a study of T cells in Graves' hyperthyroidism and ophthalmopathy.

Sequencing was performed on peripheral blood mononuclear cells (PBMCs), taken at new diagnosis, from a patient treated with antithyroid drugs. The receptors here all came from a woman aged 25 to 39 with Graves disease. The CDR3 runs from the conserved cysteine through the conserved F or W. The order of the fields is clone size, D gene, V gene, J gene, CDR3 protein, CDR3 DNA. A D gene is named only where the DNA matches it firmly. Expanded clones get a size class; other rows say once, few or many, or leave the size out.

abundance: NA
d_gene: TRBD1
v_gene: TRBV3-1
j_gene: TRBJ1-4
CDR3aa: CASQDRGGEKLFF
CDR3nt: TGTGCCAGCCAGGACAGGGGTGGTGAAAAACTGTTTTTT

abundance: many
d_gene: NA
v_gene: TRBV2
j_gene: TRBJ2-5
CDR3aa: CASSSLSGTTTTQYF
CDR3nt: TGTGCCAGCAGTTCTCTCTCCGGGACAACAACGACCCAGTACTTC

abundance: many
d_gene: TRBD2
v_gene: TRBV28
j_gene: TRBJ2-3
CDR3aa: CASSATLAGVAQDTQYF
CDR3nt: TGTGCCAGCAGTGCTACTCTAGCGGGAGTGGCGCAAGATACGCAGTATTTT

abundance: many
d_gene: TRBD1
v_gene: TRBV6-9
j_gene: TRBJ1-2
CDR3aa: CASSSPTGSNYGYTF
CDR3nt: TGTGCCAGCAGTTCCCCGACAGGGTCTAACTATGGCTACACCTTC

abundance: NA
d_gene: NA
v_gene: TRBV27
j_gene: TRBJ2-4
CDR3aa: CASSFKDIQYF
CDR3nt: TGTGCCAGCAGTTTTAAAGACATTCAGTACTTC

abundance: few
d_gene: NA
v_gene: TRBV15
j_gene: TRBJ1-2
CDR3aa: CATSREIGHPYGYTF
CDR3nt: TGTGCCACCAGCAGAGAGATTGGACACCCATACGGCTACACCTTC

abundance: few
d_gene: TRBD2
v_gene: TRBV20-1
j_gene: TRBJ2-3
CDR3aa: CSASSSGPADTQYF
CDR3nt: TGCAGTGCTAGTTCTAGCGGACCTGCAGATACGCAGTATTTT

abundance: many
d_gene: TRBD1
v_gene: TRBV11-2
j_gene: TRBJ2-7
CDR3aa: CASSSGQGNEQYF
CDR3nt: TGTGCCAGCAGCTCGGGACAGGGAAACGAGCAGTACTTC

abundance: many
d_gene: TRBD2
v_gene: TRBV2
j_gene: TRBJ2-7
CDR3aa: CASSESGGVGSYEQYF
CDR3nt: TGTGCCAGCAGTGAAAGTGGGGGGGTGGGATCCTACGAGCAGTACTTC

abundance: NA
d_gene: NA
v_gene: TRBV25-1
j_gene: TRBJ1-3
CDR3aa: CASSELAGRGSGNTIYF
CDR3nt: TGTGCCAGCAGTGAACTGGCAGGGAGGGGCTCTGGAAACACCATATATTTT

abundance: few
d_gene: NA
v_gene: TRBV20-1
j_gene: TRBJ2-7
CDR3aa: CSGEGLGYEQYF
CDR3nt: TGCAGTGGTGAAGGTCTCGGTTACGAGCAGTACTTC

abundance: NA
d_gene: NA
v_gene: TRBV20-1
j_gene: TRBJ2-2
CDR3aa: CSARPPGPSRTLTGELFF
CDR3nt: TGCAGTGCTAGACCCCCAGGGCCCTCAAGGACTCTAACCGGGGAGCTGTTTTTT

abundance: many
d_gene: NA
v_gene: TRBV12-3/TRBV12-4
j_gene: TRBJ1-1
CDR3aa: CASSLSLERAFF
CDR3nt: TGTGCCAGCAGTTTAAGTTTGGAGAGAGCTTTCTTT

abundance: many
d_gene: NA
v_gene: TRBV15
j_gene: TRBJ2-7
CDR3aa: CATSWGSQGNPSYEQYF
CDR3nt: TGTGCCACCAGCTGGGGATCCCAGGGGAATCCTTCCTACGAGCAGTACTTC

abundance: few
d_gene: TRBD1
v_gene: TRBV16
j_gene: TRBJ1-2
CDR3aa: CASSQRQGYGYTF
CDR3nt: TGTGCCAGCAGCCAACGACAGGGCTATGGCTACACCTTC

abundance: many
d_gene: NA
v_gene: TRBV7-6
j_gene: TRBJ2-5
CDR3aa: CASSPGGGGETQYF
CDR3nt: TGTGCCAGCAGTCCAGGAGGGGGGGGAGAGACCCAGTACTTC

abundance: NA
d_gene: TRBD2
v_gene: TRBV7-3
j_gene: TRBJ2-7
CDR3aa: CASSLMGGDEQYF
CDR3nt: TGTGCCAGCAGCTTAATGGGAGGGGACGAGCAGTACTTC

abundance: many
d_gene: NA
v_gene: TRBV5-1
j_gene: TRBJ2-1
CDR3aa: CASSSLGGTVTYNEQFF
CDR3nt: TGCGCCAGCAGCTCTTTAGGTGGGACCGTAACATACAATGAGCAGTTCTTC

abundance: NA
d_gene: TRBD2
v_gene: TRBV4-1
j_gene: TRBJ2-1
CDR3aa: CASGGDEQFF
CDR3nt: TGCGCCAGCGGGGGGGATGAGCAGTTCTTC

abundance: NA
d_gene: NA
v_gene: TRBV18
j_gene: TRBJ2-2
CDR3aa: CASTLIRGENRAGELFF
CDR3nt: TGTGCCAGCACGCTGATACGGGGCGAAAATCGGGCCGGGGAGCTGTTTTTT

abundance: many
d_gene: NA
v_gene: TRBV2
j_gene: TRBJ2-1
CDR3aa: CASNGAVLTNEQFF
CDR3nt: TGTGCCAGCAACGGAGCCGTCCTTACGAATGAGCAGTTCTTC

abundance: few
d_gene: NA
v_gene: TRBV25-1
j_gene: TRBJ1-4
CDR3aa: CASSEEIATNEKLFF
CDR3nt: TGTGCCAGCAGTGAGGAGATTGCAACTAATGAAAAACTGTTTTTT

abundance: NA
d_gene: NA
v_gene: TRBV7-2
j_gene: TRBJ2-7
CDR3aa: CASSLTWPGPYEQYF
CDR3nt: TGTGCCAGCAGCTTAACTTGGCCAGGGCCCTACGAGCAGTACTTC

abundance: many
d_gene: TRBD1
v_gene: TRBV10-3
j_gene: TRBJ1-2
CDR3aa: CAISPPQTGNGYTF
CDR3nt: TGTGCCATCAGTCCTCCTCAGACAGGGAATGGCTACACCTTC

abundance: NA
d_gene: TRBD2
v_gene: TRBV9
j_gene: TRBJ2-3
CDR3aa: CASNVDDPLAGGDTQYF
CDR3nt: TGTGCCAGCAACGTAGATGACCCGCTAGCGGGAGGGGATACGCAGTATTTT

abundance: NA
d_gene: NA
v_gene: TRBV4-2
j_gene: TRBJ2-7
CDR3aa: CASSQELGHNYEQYF
CDR3nt: TGTGCCAGCAGCCAAGAATTGGGACACAACTACGAGCAGTACTTC

abundance: NA
d_gene: NA
v_gene: TRBV6-1
j_gene: TRBJ2-2
CDR3aa: CASSELAEIPPGELFF
CDR3nt: TGTGCCAGCAGTGAATTAGCCGAGATTCCCCCCGGGGAGCTGTTTTTT

abundance: many
d_gene: TRBD1
v_gene: TRBV10-3
j_gene: TRBJ1-6
CDR3aa: CATGGDRGYNSPLHF
CDR3nt: TGTGCCACAGGAGGGGACAGGGGTTATAATTCACCCCTCCACTTT

abundance: many
d_gene: TRBD2
v_gene: TRBV24-1
j_gene: TRBJ2-1
CDR3aa: CATTSGEDNEQFF
CDR3nt: TGTGCCACCACTAGCGGAGAGGACAATGAGCAGTTCTTC

abundance: NA
d_gene: TRBD2
v_gene: TRBV20-1
j_gene: TRBJ2-4
CDR3aa: CSARGGLAGELAKNIQYF
CDR3nt: TGCAGTGCTAGAGGGGGACTAGCGGGAGAGCTAGCCAAAAACATTCAGTACTTC

abundance: few
d_gene: NA
v_gene: TRBV7-8
j_gene: TRBJ1-2
CDR3aa: CASSLGRRSTGVGYTF
CDR3nt: TGTGCCAGCAGCTTAGGGCGACGCTCAACCGGGGTCGGCTACACCTTC

abundance: NA
d_gene: NA
v_gene: TRBV7-6
j_gene: TRBJ2-2
CDR3aa: CASSLVVGRTPGELFF
CDR3nt: TGTGCCAGCAGCTTAGTGGTGGGACGGACCCCGGGGGAGCTGTTTTTT

abundance: many
d_gene: NA
v_gene: TRBV20-1
j_gene: TRBJ2-1
CDR3aa: CSGLEGEYNEQFF
CDR3nt: TGCAGTGGGTTGGAAGGGGAATACAATGAGCAGTTCTTC

abundance: many
d_gene: NA
v_gene: TRBV7-9
j_gene: TRBJ1-1
CDR3aa: CASSYNTANTEAFF
CDR3nt: TGTGCCAGCAGCTACAACACAGCAAACACTGAAGCTTTCTTT

abundance: many
d_gene: NA
v_gene: TRBV6-1
j_gene: TRBJ1-1
CDR3aa: CASSETGPPNTEAFF
CDR3nt: TGTGCCAGCAGTGAGACAGGCCCCCCTAACACTGAAGCTTTCTTT

abundance: many
d_gene: NA
v_gene: TRBV28
j_gene: TRBJ2-2
CDR3aa: CASSFNLLGTGELFF
CDR3nt: TGTGCCAGCAGTTTTAATTTACTAGGAACCGGGGAGCTGTTTTTT

abundance: few
d_gene: NA
v_gene: TRBV6-5
j_gene: TRBJ1-1
CDR3aa: CASSYSGETEAFF
CDR3nt: TGTGCCAGCAGTTACTCGGGAGAGACTGAAGCTTTCTTT